This T cell receptor (beta chain) was sequenced in a study of blood T cell repertoires in COVID-19. Turning to the study itself: Specimens from acute and convalescent COVID-19 originated in the United States, Italy and Spain.

The CDR3 consists of 12 residues. The ends were cut back, 10 bases at V and 5 bases at J, with 11 bases in the middle. Germline-derived CDR1 and CDR2 are MDHEN and SYDVKM. Per the authors' pipeline: Amplification of reference gene primers provided the estimated nucleated cell counts. This table comes from immunoSEQ multiplex PCR, and its TCRdb copy is limited to in-frame clones, with some not included. V, J and clone size derive from that table, while D and trimming were established from the DNA sequence. The table has around 130,000 clones, roughly 85% seen once. V is TRBV28 and J is TRBJ2-2; no definite D call. The sequence was collected from a man over 45 with acute or convalescent COVID-19. Input material: peripheral blood. For the CDR3, the DNA is TGTGCCATTAAGGAGATGACCGGGGAGCTGTTTTTT. Its translation: CAIKEMTGELFF.